The sequence of this T cell receptor beta chain was determined in a study of T cell repertoires in cytomegalovirus infection. TCRdb processed the reads anew with MiXCR; each CDR3 protein has one entry. This sample has under 500,000 distinct CDR3 sequences, with roughly 42% found just once. This clonotype was detected only once. Antigen specificity is unknown. Sample: cultured PBMCs, taken from culture after CMV antigen stimulation. The receptor was derived from a human donor in good health (CMV status not recorded). Some clones in this sample may be carry-over from other donors' samples.

The chain's CDR3 is CAISGGEFLGEQYF. In DNA form, the CDR3 reads TGTGCCATCAGTGGTGGGGAATTCCTCGGCGAGCAGTACTTC. The rearrangement joins TRBV10-3 to TRBJ2-7; D gene unclear. The CDR3 spans 14 residues. Trimming pared 4 bases from V and 6 bases from J, leaving 16 bases between. CDR1 is ENHRY, CDR2 SYGVKD, per germline.